These 12 T cell receptor beta chains share one sample of origin, sequenced in a study of cytomegalovirus exposure and HLA in healthy donors. The primer mix had 60 Vbeta and 13 Jbeta primers. Profiling relied on immunoSEQ multiplex PCR, and the TCRdb table lists in-frame clones only, not all of them. Among 85,000 to 95,000 clones listed, roughly 69% were seen once. Sequences were obtained from PBMCs. The receptor set was obtained from a woman aged 30 to 39 in good health and CMV-seronegative.

The rearrangement links TRBV15 to TRBJ2-7, with D maybe TRBD2 (6 bases). This CDR3 is 17 amino acids long. CDR1 LNHNV and CDR2 YYDKDF come from the germline V gene (reference sequence). The ends were cut back, 1 base at V and 3 bases at J, with 19 bases in the middle. The CDR3 loop is CATSRGREGVRGYEQYF. The DNA for the CDR3 is TGTGCCACCAGCAGAGGAAGGGAAGGCGTGCGGGGCTACGAGCAGTACTTC.

The chain combines TRBV5-1 with TRBJ2-3; the D gene is possibly TRBD2 (5 bases). CDR3 size: 16 residues. CDR1 is SGHRS, CDR2 YFSETQ, per germline. Trimming took 1 base from V and 0 from J, leaving 12 bases between them. CDR3 in DNA: TGCGCCAGCAGCTTGATAGGAGGTTCTAGCACAGATACGCAGTATTTT. Protein sequence: CASSLIGGSSTDTQYF.

The chain combines TRBV7-3 with TRBJ2-2, with a weak D call TRBD2 (6 bases). This CDR3 spans 13 amino acids. Germline V gene sequence: CDR1 SGHTA, CDR2 FQGTGA. V dropped 8 bases and J dropped 5 bases, with 12 bases sitting between them. CDR3 DNA sequence: TGTGCCAGCTCCTATCGGGGGACCGGGGAGCTGTTTTTT. Translated, it gives CASSYRGTGELFF.

This rearrangement joins TRBV6-5 to TRBJ2-1; 10 bases match TRBD2. Losses at the gene ends were 7 bases for V and 3 bases for J; bases not matched to a gene: 6. The CDR3 contains 15 residues. Germline CDR1 is MNHEY and CDR2 is SVGAGI. The CDR3 DNA sequence: TGTGCCAGCAACCTAGCGGGGGCCGACTACAATGAGCAGTTCTTC. Amino acid sequence: CASNLAGADYNEQFF.

The chain has TRBV7-2 and TRBJ1-1, with unresolved D. There are 14 residues in the CDR3. V was trimmed by 1 base and J by 6 bases, leaving 12 bases between them. Germline V gene data show CDR1 as SGHTA and CDR2 as FQGNSA. CDR3 in DNA: TGTGCCAGCAGCTTAGATGGAGGGAGGGCTGAAGCTTTCTTT. Its translation: CASSLDGGRAEAFF.

The V gene is TRBV28, the J gene TRBJ1-2, with 8 bases that match TRBD1. Germline CDR1 and CDR2: MDHEN and SYDVKM. The CDR3 loop spans 13 amino acids. Unmatched junction bases numbered 6, after V lost 6 bases and J lost 6 bases. CDR3 DNA: TGTGCCAGCAGGCAGGGGGCCCGGCATGGCTACACCTTC. Translation: CASRQGARHGYTF.

The V call is TRBV5-1, the J call TRBJ2-3; D gene unclear. The CDR3 is 15 amino acids. Trimming removed 1 base at V and 6 bases at J, with 15 bases between. Germline lookup yields CDR1 SGHRS and CDR2 YFSETQ. The CDR3 reads CASSLSTAGRDTQYF. As DNA, the CDR3 is TGCGCCAGCAGCTTGAGTACTGCCGGTCGGGATACGCAGTATTTT. The full variable domain, its missing parts supplied by reference TRBV5-1 and TRBJ2-3, is KAGVTQTPRYLIKTRGQQVTLSCSPISGHRSVSWYQQTPGQGLQFLFEYFSETQRNKGNFPGRFSGRQFSNSRSEMNVSTLELGDSALYLCASSLSTAGRDTQYFGPGTRLTVL.

This chain's CDR3 is CASSPPTGIPLAGANVLTF. DNA for the CDR3: TGTGCCAGCAGCCCCCCCACCGGGATTCCGTTAGCTGGGGCCAACGTCCTGACTTTC. This chain connects TRBV11-2 to TRBJ2-6, with D perhaps TRBD2 (5 bases). The CDR3 has 19 residues. Germline V gene data show CDR1 as SGHAT and CDR2 as FQNNGV. V shed 5 bases and J shed 2 bases, with 22 bases lying between them.

This clone was found once. The rearrangement uses TRBV4-3 and TRBJ2-7; TRBD1 is a possible D gene (6 bases). Germline V gene data show CDR1 as LGHNA and CDR2 as YSLEER. V lost 3 bases, J lost 0 bases, and 15 bases lay in between. This CDR3 is built from 16 residues. This chain's CDR3 is CASSQGAGLSSYEQYF. The CDR3 DNA follows: TGCGCCAGCAGCCAGGGGGCAGGGTTAAGCTCCTACGAGCAGTACTTC.

This clone was found once. The chain links TRBV11-2 to TRBJ1-2, with D uncertain. The CDR3 has 15 amino acids. V lost 0 bases and J 5 bases, leaving 13 bases between the germline ends. The germline CDR1 and CDR2 sequences are SGHAT and FQNNGV. Written as DNA, the CDR3 is TGTGCCAGCAGCTTAGATTTGGGTGGAGGTTATGGCTACACCTTC. It codes for CASSLDLGGGYGYTF.

This sequence joins TRBV5-1 and TRBJ1-4; 7 bases map to TRBD1. V was clipped by 0 bases and J by 7 bases; unmatched bases: 6. Looked up from germline, CDR1 is SGHRS and CDR2 is YFSETQ. The CDR3 runs 15 residues. The CDR3 nucleotides read TGCGCCAGCAGCTTGGCCGAGACAGGGCGTGAAAAACTGTTTTTT. Translating gives CASSLAETGREKLFF.

The chain has TRBV2 and TRBJ1-5; no clear D. The CDR3 runs to 15 residues. Germline loops: CDR1 SNHLY, CDR2 FYNNEI. The V end was cut by 4 bases, the J end by 7 bases, with 17 bases between. The chain's CDR3 is CASSVFQDRSQPQHF. CDR3 DNA sequence: TGTGCCAGCAGTGTTTTTCAGGATAGATCGCAGCCCCAGCATTTT.